This paragraph covers one T cell receptor beta chain sequence. The antigen is not known. This record belongs to a study of T cell responses to AZD1222 COVID-19 vaccine. The assay was immunoSEQ multiplex PCR, and TCRdb's table has in-frame clones only and misses some. This sample yields some 64,000 clones, of which more than 85% are seen a single time; about 18% belongs to the top ten. V shed 5 bases and J shed 12 bases, with 14 bases lying between them. The CDR3 is 13 amino acids. Study-level points and caveats: Clonal diversity may have been underestimated in mostly white British donors. Just a handful of AZD1222 recipients tested seropositive at baseline.

The chain joins TRBV12-3 or TRBV12-4 to TRBJ1-6; the D is unclear. The sample here was peripheral blood, taken on day 0 of AZD1222 vaccination. This clonotype was sampled from an adult in good health. The CDR3 loop is CASSPLDGVPLHF. CDR3 sequence (DNA): TGTGCCAGCAGTCCCCTTGACGGAGTACCCCTCCACTTT.